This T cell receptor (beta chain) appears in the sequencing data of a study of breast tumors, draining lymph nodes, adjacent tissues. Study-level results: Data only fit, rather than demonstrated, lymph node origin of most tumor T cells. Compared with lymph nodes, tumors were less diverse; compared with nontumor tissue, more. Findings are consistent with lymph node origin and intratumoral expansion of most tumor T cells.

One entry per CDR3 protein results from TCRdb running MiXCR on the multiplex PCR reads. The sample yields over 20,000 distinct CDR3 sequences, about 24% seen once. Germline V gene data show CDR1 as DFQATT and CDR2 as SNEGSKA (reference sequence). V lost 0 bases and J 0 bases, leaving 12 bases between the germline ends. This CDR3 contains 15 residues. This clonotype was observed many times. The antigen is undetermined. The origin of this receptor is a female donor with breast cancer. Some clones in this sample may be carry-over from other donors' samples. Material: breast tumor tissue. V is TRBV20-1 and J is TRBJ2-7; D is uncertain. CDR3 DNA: TGCAGTGCTAGAGATCCAGAGCGTTTCTCCTACGAGCAGTACTTC. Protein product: CSARDPERFSYEQYF.